This T cell receptor (beta chain) was identified during a study of response to subunit inactivated influenza vaccine. TCRdb ran MiXCR on the RT-PCR reads and lists one entry per CDR3 protein. Here the sample spans roughly 760,000 distinct CDR3 sequences, roughly 20% being singletons. This clonotype showed up many times. This receptor was identified in a man in his fifties or sixties who received an inactivated influenza vaccine. Sample: PBMCs from blood, taken more than 4 days after vaccination.

CDR3 nucleotides: TGCGCCAGCAGCCAGGGCCTTAGCGGGAGCGGATACGAGCAGTACTTC. Amino acid sequence: CASSQGLSGSGYEQYF. The gene calls are TRBV4-3 and TRBJ2-7; TRBD2 matches 9 bases. The trim removed 3 bases at V and 4 bases at J, leaving 10 bases unmatched. The CDR3 covers 16 residues. CDR1 LGHNA and CDR2 YSLEER come from the germline V gene.